The rows below give T cell receptor beta chains drawn from one sample of a study of technical replicates of blood from a few donors. Profiled with immunoSEQ multiplex PCR; TCRdb holds only in-frame clones, not every one. The sample has tens of thousands of clones, 90% to 95% seen once. Sequencing was done on a sample of T cells isolated from PBMCs. These receptors came from a human donor in good health. The CDR3 runs from the conserved cysteine through the conserved F or W. The D gene is left open where the match is weak. The size field is filled for only some rows; it gives once, few, many or a size class.

CASRKSLTGAYNEQFF,TGTGCCAGTAGGAAAAGCTTGACAGGGGCTTACAATGAGCAGTTCTTC,TRBV19,TRBD1,TRBJ2-1,NA
CASRGQANQPQHF,TGTGCCAGCAGGGGACAGGCTAATCAGCCCCAGCATTTT,TRBV27,TRBD1,TRBJ1-5,NA
CASSLSSSGGAKRPQYF,TGTGCCAGCAGCTTAAGTTCTAGCGGGGGAGCAAAGAGACCCCAGTACTTC,TRBV7-2,TRBD2,TRBJ2-5,NA
CASSQGVNTEAFF,TGTGCCAGCAGCCAGGGGGTGAACACTGAAGCTTTCTTT,TRBV6-5,TRBD1,TRBJ1-1,once
CASRAPTGTQYF,TGTGCCAGTAGGGCCCCGACAGGAACCCAGTACTTC,TRBV19,NA,TRBJ2-5,NA
CASSTQGIYEQYF,TGTGCCAGCAGCACACAGGGAATCTACGAGCAGTACTTC,TRBV7-2,NA,TRBJ2-7,once
CASSWTGVEKLFF,TGTGCCAGCAGCTGGACAGGGGTTGAAAAACTGTTTTTT,TRBV7-9,TRBD1,TRBJ1-4,NA
CAISILAGGTNTGELFF,TGTGCCATCAGCATATTAGCGGGGGGGACGAACACCGGGGAGCTGTTTTTT,TRBV10-3,TRBD2,TRBJ2-2,NA
CASSEDGETQYF,TGTGCCAGCAGCGAAGACGGAGAGACCCAGTACTTC,TRBV2,NA,TRBJ2-5,NA
CASRSTGGVETQYF,TGTGCCAGCAGATCCACAGGGGGCGTAGAGACCCAGTACTTC,TRBV7-9,TRBD1,TRBJ2-5,NA
CASSFIQHGYTF,TGTGCCAGCAGCTTTATACAGCATGGCTACACCTTC,TRBV7-9,NA,TRBJ1-2,NA
CASSQKGGLNTEAFF,TGTGCCAGCAGTCAGAAAGGGGGCCTGAACACTGAAGCTTTCTTT,TRBV6-5,TRBD1,TRBJ1-1,NA
CASSLARGTGVVQAFF,TGTGCCAGCAGCTTGGCCCGGGGGACAGGAGTGGTTCAAGCTTTCTTT,TRBV5-4,TRBD1,TRBJ1-1,NA
CASRKGGGNTEAFF,TGTGCCAGCAGAAAAGGGGGGGGGAACACTGAAGCTTTCTTT,TRBV13,NA,TRBJ1-1,NA
CASGSGGVGEQFF,TGTGCCAGCGGTAGCGGGGGGGTCGGTGAGCAGTTCTTC,TRBV6-6,TRBD2,TRBJ2-1,NA
CASSQGSGANVLTF,TGTGCCAGCAGTCAGGGTTCGGGGGCCAACGTCCTGACTTTC,TRBV28,NA,TRBJ2-6,NA
CASTIVGQGAQPQHF,TGTGCCAGTACCATCGTTGGTCAGGGGGCTCAGCCCCAGCATTTT,TRBV19,TRBD1,TRBJ1-5,few
CASRTGGTEAFF,TGTGCCAGCAGAACAGGGGGCACTGAAGCTTTCTTT,TRBV27,TRBD1,TRBJ1-1,NA
CASSPGLAASTDTQYF,TGTGCCAGCTCACCCGGACTAGCTGCTAGCACAGATACGCAGTATTTT,TRBV18,TRBD2,TRBJ2-3,NA
CASSLGVSGNTEAFF,TGTGCCAGCAGCTTAGGAGTAAGCGGGAACACTGAAGCTTTCTTT,TRBV7-6,NA,TRBJ1-1,NA
CASSPPTGTYGYTF,TGTGCCAGCTCACCACCGACAGGGACCTATGGCTACACCTTC,TRBV18,TRBD1,TRBJ1-2,NA
CASSLGGTEQFF,TGTGCCAGCAGCTTAGGGGGGACGGAGCAGTTCTTC,TRBV7-3,NA,TRBJ2-1,NA
CASSYPGQGGEETQYF,TGTGCCAGCAGCTACCCGGGACAGGGCGGGGAAGAGACCCAGTACTTC,TRBV7-9,TRBD1,TRBJ2-5,NA
CASSFRSYEQYF,TGTGCCAGCAGCTTTAGGAGTTACGAGCAGTACTTC,TRBV11-1,NA,TRBJ2-7,NA
CASSTNSGGAVETQYF,TGTGCCAGCAGCACTAATAGCGGGGGGGCGGTCGAGACCCAGTACTTC,TRBV5-4,TRBD2,TRBJ2-5,NA
CASSLGPGSGVETQYF,TGCGCCAGCAGCTTGGGGCCGGGATCAGGAGTTGAGACCCAGTACTTC,TRBV5-1,NA,TRBJ2-5,NA
CASQQGLSSGNTIYF,TGTGCCAGCCAACAGGGTCTCAGCTCTGGAAACACCATATATTTT,TRBV21-1,NA,TRBJ1-3,NA
CATSRDRVGTEAFF,TGTGCCACCAGCAGGGACAGGGTTGGTACTGAAGCTTTCTTT,TRBV15,TRBD1,TRBJ1-1,NA
CASSSRVARTWDNEQFF,TGTGCCAGCAGTTCCCGGGTAGCGCGAACCTGGGACAATGAGCAGTTCTTC,TRBV28,NA,TRBJ2-1,NA
CARSRLGSTEAFF,TGTGCCAGAAGCCGTTTAGGGAGCACTGAAGCTTTCTTT,TRBV5-3,NA,TRBJ1-1,NA
CASSVEGVYNEQFF,TGTGCCAGCAGCGTAGAGGGAGTCTACAATGAGCAGTTCTTC,TRBV9,NA,TRBJ2-1,NA
CASSPRRGDYGYTF,TGTGCCAGCTCTCCTAGGCGCGGAGACTATGGCTACACCTTC,TRBV18,NA,TRBJ1-2,once
CASSMPGGTDTQYF,TGTGCCAGTAGTATGCCCGGCGGGACGGATACGCAGTATTTT,TRBV19,NA,TRBJ2-3,NA
CASSPTSDEQYF,TGTGCCAGCAGCCCCACTAGCGACGAGCAGTACTTC,TRBV4-2,TRBD2,TRBJ2-7,NA
CATDLAGELPSTDTQYF,TGTGCCACGGACCTAGCGGGAGAATTGCCTAGCACAGATACGCAGTATTTT,TRBV28,TRBD2,TRBJ2-3,NA
CASSEYGSSGNTIYF,TGTGCCAGCAGTGAATATGGCAGCTCTGGAAACACCATATATTTT,TRBV25-1,NA,TRBJ1-3,NA
CASSEVLAGGTTDTQYF,TGCGCCAGCAGTGAGGTGCTAGCGGGGGGAACCACAGATACGCAGTATTTT,TRBV10-2,TRBD2,TRBJ2-3,NA
CASSFQRGANEQFF,TGCGCCAGCAGCTTCCAGCGGGGGGCCAATGAGCAGTTCTTC,TRBV5-1,TRBD2,TRBJ2-1,NA
CSVGRTSGNTGELFF,TGCAGCGTTGGTCGGACTAGCGGAAACACCGGGGAGCTGTTTTTT,TRBV29-1,TRBD2,TRBJ2-2,NA
CASSLSTGSNQPQHF,TGCGCCAGCAGCTTGTCCACAGGTAGCAATCAGCCCCAGCATTTT,TRBV5-1,NA,TRBJ1-5,NA
CASSFTGGIYEQYF,TGCGCCAGCAGCTTCACGGGAGGTATCTACGAGCAGTACTTC,TRBV5-1,TRBD2,TRBJ2-7,NA